A selection of T cell receptor beta chains follows, all from one sample in a study of blood T cell repertoires in COVID-19. The protocol was immunoSEQ multiplex PCR, while the TCRdb copy is restricted to in-frame clones and leaves out a portion. Among 75,000 to 90,000 clones, around 90% were seen once, and the ten largest hold more than 9.5%. The specimen sequenced was peripheral blood. These receptors all come from an elderly man with acute or convalescent COVID-19. Each CDR3 is given with its conserved first and last residue. A D gene is named only where the DNA matches it firmly. Part of the rows lack a size; the others show once, few, many or a class for expanded clones.

clone_size j_call v_call d_call cdr3_aa cdr3_nt
once TRBJ1-3 TRBV28 . CASSSVKGRHSSGNTIYF TGTGCCAGCAGTTCGGTGAAGGGGCGTCACAGCTCTGGAAACACCATATATTTT
. TRBJ2-7 TRBV2 TRBD1 CATNRDRRDEQYF TGTGCCACCAACCGGGACAGGCGCGACGAGCAGTACTTC
. TRBJ1-2 TRBV19 . CASSVRQAGYTF TGTGCCAGTAGTGTACGACAGGCAGGCTACACCTTC
. TRBJ1-2 TRBV6-1 . CASSDSYGYTF TGTGCCAGCAGTGACAGCTATGGCTACACCTTC
. TRBJ2-7 TRBV15 TRBD1 CATSRAGQGDYEQYF TGTGCCACCAGCAGAGCGGGACAGGGGGACTACGAGCAGTACTTC
. TRBJ1-5 TRBV20-1 TRBD1 CSASRPDRAYQPQHF TGCAGTGCTAGTCGCCCGGACAGGGCTTATCAGCCCCAGCATTTT
once TRBJ1-4 TRBV5-1 TRBD1 CASSPDRGGANKKLFF TGCGCCAGCAGCCCGGACAGGGGGGGGGCTAATAAAAAACTGTTTTTT
. TRBJ1-3 TRBV5-6 . CASNDYPGGSGNTIYF TGTGCCAGCAACGACTACCCTGGAGGGTCTGGAAACACCATATATTTT
. TRBJ1-1 TRBV7-9 TRBD1 CASISVNRGTEAFF TGTGCCAGCATAAGCGTCAACAGGGGCACTGAAGCTTTCTTT
. TRBJ1-1 TRBV3-1/TRBV3-2 TRBD1 CASSQDNRGAFF TGTGCCAGCAGCCAAGATAACAGGGGAGCTTTCTTT
. TRBJ1-1 TRBV10-3 . CAISEFAGITEAFF TGTGCCATCAGTGAGTTTGCAGGGATTACTGAAGCTTTCTTT
once TRBJ2-2 TRBV24-1 . CATSIWDSGELFF TGTGCCACCAGCATTTGGGACTCCGGGGAGCTGTTTTTT
. TRBJ2-5 TRBV5-1 TRBD2 CASSLGSSGNQETQYF TGCGCCAGCAGCTTGGGGTCTAGCGGGAACCAAGAGACCCAGTACTTC
. TRBJ2-2 TRBV6-6 . CASRSSSNTGELFF TGTGCCAGCAGGAGTTCATCGAACACCGGGGAGCTGTTTTTT
once TRBJ2-7 TRBV6-5 TRBD2 CASSYGGLADYEQYF TGTGCCAGCAGTTACGGAGGACTAGCGGACTACGAGCAGTACTTC
. TRBJ1-2 TRBV6-1 . CASSEPGYGYTF TGTGCCAGCAGTGAACCGGGCTATGGCTACACCTTC